The rows below give T cell receptor beta chains drawn from one sample of a study of cytomegalovirus exposure and HLA in healthy donors. Data came from immunoSEQ multiplex PCR; TCRdb stores just in-frame clones and leaves some out. The sample consists of more than 95,000 clones, about 81% of them appearing once. Sequences were obtained from PBMCs. The source of these receptors is a woman aged 50 to 65 in good health and CMV-seropositive. Each CDR3 is given with its conserved first and last residue. Fields, in order: D gene, V gene, clone size, J gene, CDR3 protein, CDR3 DNA. D genes are given only for firm matches. Size values are once, few and many counts, or a class for expanded clones, and some rows have none.

NA,TRBV7-9,NA,TRBJ1-1,CASSRSGLNTEAFF,TGTGCCAGCAGCCGGTCGGGTCTCAACACTGAAGCTTTCTTT
NA,TRBV15,NA,TRBJ2-5,CATSRAPQGGETQYF,TGTGCCACCAGCAGAGCCCCCCAAGGAGGGGAGACCCAGTACTTC
NA,TRBV14,NA,TRBJ1-1,CASSHNLIGNTEAFF,TGTGCCAGCAGCCACAACCTAATTGGGAACACTGAAGCTTTCTTT
NA,TRBV7-9,once,TRBJ1-1,CASSLEGSTEAFF,TGTGCCAGCAGCTTAGAAGGGAGCACTGAAGCTTTCTTT
TRBD1,TRBV7-2,NA,TRBJ1-2,CASRPRQGLGYTF,TGTGCCAGCAGGCCTCGACAGGGTCTTGGCTACACCTTC
NA,TRBV27,NA,TRBJ1-3,CASSRGISGNTIYF,TGTGCCAGCAGTAGGGGGATCTCTGGAAACACCATATATTTT
TRBD2,TRBV5-1,NA,TRBJ2-3,CASSSGILAGSTDTQYF,TGCGCCAGCAGCTCAGGAATTCTAGCGGGATCTACAGATACGCAGTATTTT
TRBD2,TRBV5-6,NA,TRBJ2-5,CASSEGTSGGGTQYF,TGTGCCAGCAGCGAAGGGACTAGCGGGGGGGGGACCCAGTACTTC
TRBD2,TRBV7-9,NA,TRBJ2-5,CASSLIGSGAQETQYF,TGTGCCAGCAGCTTAATTGGTAGCGGGGCCCAAGAGACCCAGTACTTC
TRBD1,TRBV4-3,NA,TRBJ1-3,CASSQSGQGPGNTIYF,TGCGCCAGCAGCCAATCGGGACAGGGCCCTGGAAACACCATATATTTT
NA,TRBV15,NA,TRBJ2-7,CATSFANSYEQYF,TGTGCCACCAGCTTCGCGAACTCCTACGAGCAGTACTTC
NA,TRBV6-1,NA,TRBJ1-1,CASSEALTEAFF,TGTGCCAGCAGTGAAGCCCTGACTGAAGCTTTCTTT
NA,TRBV7-9,NA,TRBJ2-7,CASSLTSGDYSYEQYF,TGTGCCAGCAGCTTAACTTCAGGGGACTACTCCTACGAGCAGTACTTC
NA,TRBV6-1,NA,TRBJ2-3,CASSERGGSTDTQYF,TGTGCCAGCAGTGAAAGGGGGGGTAGCACAGATACGCAGTATTTT
NA,TRBV7-9,NA,TRBJ2-1,CASSLKNSSYNEQFF,TGTGCCAGCAGCTTAAAGAACAGCTCCTACAATGAGCAGTTCTTC
TRBD2,TRBV7-3,NA,TRBJ2-1,CASSPDGGGYNEQFF,TGTGCCAGCAGCCCGGACGGGGGGGGCTACAATGAGCAGTTCTTC
NA,TRBV7-3,NA,TRBJ1-1,CASSLGQGSEAFF,TGTGCCAGCAGCTTGGGACAAGGTTCTGAAGCTTTCTTT
TRBD2,TRBV6-4,few,TRBJ2-5,CASSDPSASGGAGTQYF,TGTGCCAGCAGTGACCCGAGCGCTAGCGGGGGGGCAGGGACCCAGTACTTC
NA,TRBV6-6,NA,TRBJ1-1,CASSYPGNTEAFF,TGTGCCAGCAGTTACCCAGGGAACACTGAAGCTTTCTTT
TRBD1,TRBV28,NA,TRBJ2-7,CASRTGTAYEQYF,TGTGCCAGCAGAACCGGGACAGCCTACGAGCAGTACTTC
NA,TRBV21-1,NA,TRBJ2-2,CASPPVLTSNTGELFF,TGTGCCAGCCCCCCGGTCTTGACTTCGAACACCGGGGAGCTGTTTTTT
NA,TRBV4-3,NA,TRBJ2-4,CASSQDRRFPVAKNIQYF,TGCGCCAGCAGCCAAGATCGTCGTTTCCCGGTAGCCAAAAACATTCAGTACTTC
TRBD2,TRBV5-1,once,TRBJ2-1,CASSLGTSGVNEQFF,TGCGCCAGCAGCTTGGGGACTAGCGGTGTCAATGAGCAGTTCTTC
NA,TRBV7-9,NA,TRBJ1-1,CASSPLRQNEAFF,TGTGCCAGCTCCCCACTCAGGCAGAATGAAGCTTTCTTT
NA,TRBV29-1,NA,TRBJ2-7,CSVAGFNSEQYF,TGCAGCGTTGCCGGGTTTAACTCCGAGCAGTACTTC
NA,TRBV2,NA,TRBJ2-1,CASKWGTVDNEQFF,TGTGCCAGTAAATGGGGCACCGTGGACAATGAGCAGTTCTTC
TRBD1,TRBV18,few,TRBJ2-1,CASSLSPQGAYNEQFF,TGTGCCAGCTCACTCTCCCCCCAGGGGGCGTACAATGAGCAGTTCTTC